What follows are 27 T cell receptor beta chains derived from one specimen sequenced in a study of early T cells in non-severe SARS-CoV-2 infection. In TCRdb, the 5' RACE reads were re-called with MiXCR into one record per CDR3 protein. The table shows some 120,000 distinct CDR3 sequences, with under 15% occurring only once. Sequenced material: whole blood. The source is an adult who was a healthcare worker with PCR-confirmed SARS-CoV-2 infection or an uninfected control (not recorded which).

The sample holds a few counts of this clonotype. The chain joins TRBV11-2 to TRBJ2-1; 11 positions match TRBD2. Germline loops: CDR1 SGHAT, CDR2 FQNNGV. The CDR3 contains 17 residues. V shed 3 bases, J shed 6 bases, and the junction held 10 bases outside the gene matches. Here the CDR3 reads CASSFNSGGASINEQFF. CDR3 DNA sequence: TGTGCCAGCAGCTTCAATAGCGGGGGGGCATCTATCAATGAGCAGTTCTTC.

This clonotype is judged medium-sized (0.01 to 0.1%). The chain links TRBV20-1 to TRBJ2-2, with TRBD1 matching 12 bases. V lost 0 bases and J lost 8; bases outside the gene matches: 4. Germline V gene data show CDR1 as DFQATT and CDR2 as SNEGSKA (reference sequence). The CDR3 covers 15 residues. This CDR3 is CSARDGTGGGGELFF. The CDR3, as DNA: TGCAGTGCTAGAGATGGGACAGGGGGCGGAGGGGAGCTGTTTTTT.

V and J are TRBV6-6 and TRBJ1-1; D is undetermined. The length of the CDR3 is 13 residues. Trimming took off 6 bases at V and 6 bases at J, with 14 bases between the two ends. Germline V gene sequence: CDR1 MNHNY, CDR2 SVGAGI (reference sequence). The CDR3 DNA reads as TGTGCCAGCAGCCCGGTGTCAGGATCTGAAGCTTTCTTT. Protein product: CASSPVSGSEAFF.

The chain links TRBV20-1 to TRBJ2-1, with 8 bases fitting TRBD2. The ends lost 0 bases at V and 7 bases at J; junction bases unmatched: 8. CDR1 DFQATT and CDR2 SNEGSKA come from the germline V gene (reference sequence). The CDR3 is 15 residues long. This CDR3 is CSARDGAGGPNEQFF. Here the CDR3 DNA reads TGCAGTGCTAGAGATGGGGCGGGGGGCCCAAATGAGCAGTTCTTC.

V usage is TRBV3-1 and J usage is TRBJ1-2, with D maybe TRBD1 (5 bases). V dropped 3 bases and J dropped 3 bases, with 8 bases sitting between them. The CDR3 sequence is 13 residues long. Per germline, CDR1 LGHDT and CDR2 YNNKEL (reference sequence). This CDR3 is CASSQDTYYGYTF. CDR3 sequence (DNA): TGTGCCAGCAGCCAGGACACATACTATGGCTACACCTTC.

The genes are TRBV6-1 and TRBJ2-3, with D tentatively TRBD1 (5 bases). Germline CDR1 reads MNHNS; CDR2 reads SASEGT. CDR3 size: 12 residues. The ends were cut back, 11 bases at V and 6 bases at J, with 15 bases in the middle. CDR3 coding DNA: TGTGCCGGCACGGCAGGGTCGGATACGCAGTATTTT. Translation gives CAGTAGSDTQYF.

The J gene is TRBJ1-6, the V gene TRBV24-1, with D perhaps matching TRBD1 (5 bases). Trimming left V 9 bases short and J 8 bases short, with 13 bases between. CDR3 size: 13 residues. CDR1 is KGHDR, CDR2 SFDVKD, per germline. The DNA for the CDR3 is TGTGCCACCCCCCGGGAAGGGGATTCACCCCTCCACTTT. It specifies CATPREGDSPLHF.

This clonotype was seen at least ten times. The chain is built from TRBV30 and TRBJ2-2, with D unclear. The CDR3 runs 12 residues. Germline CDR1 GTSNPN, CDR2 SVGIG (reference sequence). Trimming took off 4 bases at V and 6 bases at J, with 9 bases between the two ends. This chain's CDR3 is CAWMSMAGELFF. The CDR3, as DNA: TGTGCCTGGATGAGTATGGCCGGGGAGCTGTTTTTT. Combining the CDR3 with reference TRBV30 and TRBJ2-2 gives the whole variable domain SQTIHQWPATLVQPVGSPLSLECTVEGTSNPNLYWYRQAAGRGLQLLFYSVGIGQISSEVPQNLSASRPQDRQFILSSKKLLLSDSGFYLCAWMSMAGELFFGEGSRLTVL.

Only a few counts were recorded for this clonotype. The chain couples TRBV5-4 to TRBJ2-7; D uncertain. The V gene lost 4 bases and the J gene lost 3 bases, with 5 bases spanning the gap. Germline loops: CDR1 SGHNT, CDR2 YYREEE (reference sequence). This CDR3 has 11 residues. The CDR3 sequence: CASSDGYEQYF. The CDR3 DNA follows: TGTGCCAGCAGCGACGGCTACGAGCAGTACTTC.

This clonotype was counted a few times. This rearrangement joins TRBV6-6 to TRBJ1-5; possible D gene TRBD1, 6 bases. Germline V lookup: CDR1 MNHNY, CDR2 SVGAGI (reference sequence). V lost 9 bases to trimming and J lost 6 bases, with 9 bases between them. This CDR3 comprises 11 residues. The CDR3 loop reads CASGTFQPQHF. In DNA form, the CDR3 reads TGTGCCAGTGGGACATTTCAGCCCCAGCATTTT.

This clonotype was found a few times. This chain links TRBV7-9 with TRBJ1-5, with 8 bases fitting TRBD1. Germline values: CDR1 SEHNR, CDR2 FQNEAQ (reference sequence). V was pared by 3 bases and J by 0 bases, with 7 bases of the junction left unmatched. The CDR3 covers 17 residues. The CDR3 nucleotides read TGTGCCAGCAGCTTCGGACAGGGACACTATAGCAATCAGCCCCAGCATTTT. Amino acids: CASSFGQGHYSNQPQHF.

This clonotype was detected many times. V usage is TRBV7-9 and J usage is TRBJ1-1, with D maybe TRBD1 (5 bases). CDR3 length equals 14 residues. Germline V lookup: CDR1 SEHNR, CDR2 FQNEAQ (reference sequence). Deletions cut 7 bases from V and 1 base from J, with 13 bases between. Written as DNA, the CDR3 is TGTGCCAGCAAACCGGGGCAGTCGAACACTGAAGCTTTCTTT. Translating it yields CASKPGQSNTEAFF.

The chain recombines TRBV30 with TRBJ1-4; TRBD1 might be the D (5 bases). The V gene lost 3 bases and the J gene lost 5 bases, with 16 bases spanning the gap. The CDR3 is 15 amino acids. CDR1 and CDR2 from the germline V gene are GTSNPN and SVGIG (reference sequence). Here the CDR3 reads CAWSSRGLRNEKLFF. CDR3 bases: TGTGCCTGGAGCTCGCGGGGACTTCGAAATGAAAAACTGTTTTTT.

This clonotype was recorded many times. The CDR3 nucleotides are TGTGCCAGCAGTCTCAGGGGACAGGGGGACGGTGGCTACACCTTC. Protein: CASSLRGQGDGGYTF. The V call is TRBV12-3 or TRBV12-4, the J call TRBJ1-2; 11 bases line up with TRBD1. CDR3 size: 15 residues. The trim removed 5 bases at V and 7 bases at J, leaving 9 bases unmatched.

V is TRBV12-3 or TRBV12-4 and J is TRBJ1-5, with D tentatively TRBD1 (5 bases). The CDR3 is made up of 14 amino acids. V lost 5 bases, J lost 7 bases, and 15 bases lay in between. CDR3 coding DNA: TGTGCCAGCAGTCGTTCAGGGATTTGGCAGCCCCAGCATTTT. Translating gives CASSRSGIWQPQHF.

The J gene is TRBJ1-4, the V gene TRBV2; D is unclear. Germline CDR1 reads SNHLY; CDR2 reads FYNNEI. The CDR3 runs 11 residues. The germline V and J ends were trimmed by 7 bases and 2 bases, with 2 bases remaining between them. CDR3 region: CASTTNEKLFF. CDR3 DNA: TGTGCCAGCACCACTAATGAAAAACTGTTTTTT.

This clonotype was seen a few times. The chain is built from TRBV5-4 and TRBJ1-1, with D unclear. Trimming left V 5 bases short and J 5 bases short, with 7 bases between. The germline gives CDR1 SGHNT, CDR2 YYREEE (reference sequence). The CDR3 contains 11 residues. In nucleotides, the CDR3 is TGTGCCAGCAGTCGTGGGACTGAAGCTTTCTTT. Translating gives CASSRGTEAFF.

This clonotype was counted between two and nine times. The CDR3 DNA reads TGCAGTGCTAGAACCCAAGCGGGGGGCCAAGAGACCCAGTACTTC. Translating gives CSARTQAGGQETQYF. The rearrangement joins TRBV20-1 to TRBJ2-5, with 9 nucleotides matching TRBD2. CDR1 is DFQATT, CDR2 SNEGSKA, per germline (reference sequence). The CDR3 contains 15 residues. The V and J ends lost 2 bases and 1 base, in that order; junction bases with no gene match: 5.

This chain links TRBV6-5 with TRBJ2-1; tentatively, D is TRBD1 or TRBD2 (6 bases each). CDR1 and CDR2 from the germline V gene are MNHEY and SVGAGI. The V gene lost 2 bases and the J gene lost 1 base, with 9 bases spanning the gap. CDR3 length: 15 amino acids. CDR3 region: CASSYPGASYNEQFF. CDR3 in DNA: TGTGCCAGCAGTTACCCGGGGGCTTCCTACAATGAGCAGTTCTTC.

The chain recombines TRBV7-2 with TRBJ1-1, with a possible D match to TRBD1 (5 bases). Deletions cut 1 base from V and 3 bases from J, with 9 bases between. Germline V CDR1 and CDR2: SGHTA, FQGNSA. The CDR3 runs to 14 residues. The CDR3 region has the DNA TGTGCCAGCAGCTTAGAAACAGGATACACTGAAGCTTTCTTT. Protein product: CASSLETGYTEAFF.

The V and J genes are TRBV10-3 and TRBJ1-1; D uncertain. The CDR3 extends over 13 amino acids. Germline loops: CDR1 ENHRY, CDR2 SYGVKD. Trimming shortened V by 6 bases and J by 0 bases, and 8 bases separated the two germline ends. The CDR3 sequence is CAISNPVNTEAFF. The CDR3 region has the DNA TGTGCCATCAGCAACCCGGTGAACACTGAAGCTTTCTTT.

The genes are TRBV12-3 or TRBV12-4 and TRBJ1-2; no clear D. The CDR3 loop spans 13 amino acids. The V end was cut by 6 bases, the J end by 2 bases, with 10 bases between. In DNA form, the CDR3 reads TGTGCCAGCAGATGGGAGGGAAACTATGGCTACACCTTC. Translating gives CASRWEGNYGYTF.

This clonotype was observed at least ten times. The CDR3 region has the DNA TGTGCCAGCAGCGTAGGTGGGGTAGGGCAGCCCCAGCATTTT. It codes for CASSVGGVGQPQHF. V is TRBV9 and J is TRBJ1-5; D not certain. Looked up from germline, CDR1 is SGDLS and CDR2 is YYNGEE. The CDR3 is 14 residues long. Trimming shortened V by 0 bases and J by 7 bases, and 11 bases separated the two germline ends.

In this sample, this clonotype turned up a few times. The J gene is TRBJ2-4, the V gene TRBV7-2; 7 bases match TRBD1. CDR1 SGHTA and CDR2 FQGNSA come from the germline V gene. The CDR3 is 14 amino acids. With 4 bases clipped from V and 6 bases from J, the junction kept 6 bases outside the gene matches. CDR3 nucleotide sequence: TGTGCCAGCAGCTCACAACAGGGGAGAAACATTCAGTACTTC. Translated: CASSSQQGRNIQYF. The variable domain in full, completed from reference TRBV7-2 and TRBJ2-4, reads GAGVSQSPSNKVTEKGKDVELRCDPISGHTALYWYRQSLGQGLEFLIYFQGNSAPDKSGLPSDRFSAERTGGSVSTLTIQRTQQEDSAVYLCASSSQQGRNIQYFGAGTRLSVL.

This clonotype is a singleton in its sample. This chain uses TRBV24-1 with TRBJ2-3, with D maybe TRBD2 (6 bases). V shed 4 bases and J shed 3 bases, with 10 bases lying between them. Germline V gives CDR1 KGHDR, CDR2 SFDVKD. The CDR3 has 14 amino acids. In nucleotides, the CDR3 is TGTGCCACCAGTGAGGCGGGGCGTACAGATACGCAGTATTTT. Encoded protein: CATSEAGRTDTQYF.

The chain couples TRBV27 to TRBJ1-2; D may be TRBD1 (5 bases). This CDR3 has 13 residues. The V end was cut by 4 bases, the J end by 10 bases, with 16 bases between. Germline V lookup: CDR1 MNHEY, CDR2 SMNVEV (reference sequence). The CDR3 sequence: CASSSDRRAAYTF. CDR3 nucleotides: TGTGCCAGCAGTTCTGACAGAAGGGCTGCCTACACCTTC.

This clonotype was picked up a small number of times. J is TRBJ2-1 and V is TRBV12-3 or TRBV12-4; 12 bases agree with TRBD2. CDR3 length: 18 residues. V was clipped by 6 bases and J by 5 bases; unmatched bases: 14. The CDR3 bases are TGTGCCAGCAGCTTTTCCTCAACGACTAGCGGGGGAAACAATGAGCAGTTCTTC. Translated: CASSFSSTTSGGNNEQFF.